This T cell receptor (beta chain) is from a study of tumor and adjacent non-tumor tissue in lung cancer. Study-wide background: The patients, roughly eleven men and about five women, were roughly 31 to 85 with stage I to III disease. On average, productive TCRbeta reads reached 4 million to 4.5 million per sample.

This clonotype appeared a single time. No antigen is known for it. The germline gene is not matched at one end of the junction; a read error may be the cause. The library came from three nested PCR rounds adapted from ARM-PCR protocols. TCRdb ran MiXCR on the multiplex PCR reads and lists one entry per CDR3 protein. The sample has over 100,000 distinct CDR3 sequences, approximately 71% seen once. The template was RNA from unsorted bulk tissue. Per germline, CDR1 SGHAT and CDR2 FQNNGV. This CDR3 comprises 14 residues. Study results and limitations: In normal lung, the top 100 clones were significantly more dominant than in tumor. TCR diversity was significantly greater in tumor than normal lung tissue.

This sequence was found in a woman aged 60-75 years with non-small cell lung cancer. The specimen sequenced was lung tumor tissue. V usage is TRBV11-2 and J usage is TRBJ1-6; D not certain. The CDR3 nucleotides read TGTGCCAGCAACTTAGAAGCAAGTATTTCACCCCTCTACTTT. Protein product: CASNLEASISPLYF.